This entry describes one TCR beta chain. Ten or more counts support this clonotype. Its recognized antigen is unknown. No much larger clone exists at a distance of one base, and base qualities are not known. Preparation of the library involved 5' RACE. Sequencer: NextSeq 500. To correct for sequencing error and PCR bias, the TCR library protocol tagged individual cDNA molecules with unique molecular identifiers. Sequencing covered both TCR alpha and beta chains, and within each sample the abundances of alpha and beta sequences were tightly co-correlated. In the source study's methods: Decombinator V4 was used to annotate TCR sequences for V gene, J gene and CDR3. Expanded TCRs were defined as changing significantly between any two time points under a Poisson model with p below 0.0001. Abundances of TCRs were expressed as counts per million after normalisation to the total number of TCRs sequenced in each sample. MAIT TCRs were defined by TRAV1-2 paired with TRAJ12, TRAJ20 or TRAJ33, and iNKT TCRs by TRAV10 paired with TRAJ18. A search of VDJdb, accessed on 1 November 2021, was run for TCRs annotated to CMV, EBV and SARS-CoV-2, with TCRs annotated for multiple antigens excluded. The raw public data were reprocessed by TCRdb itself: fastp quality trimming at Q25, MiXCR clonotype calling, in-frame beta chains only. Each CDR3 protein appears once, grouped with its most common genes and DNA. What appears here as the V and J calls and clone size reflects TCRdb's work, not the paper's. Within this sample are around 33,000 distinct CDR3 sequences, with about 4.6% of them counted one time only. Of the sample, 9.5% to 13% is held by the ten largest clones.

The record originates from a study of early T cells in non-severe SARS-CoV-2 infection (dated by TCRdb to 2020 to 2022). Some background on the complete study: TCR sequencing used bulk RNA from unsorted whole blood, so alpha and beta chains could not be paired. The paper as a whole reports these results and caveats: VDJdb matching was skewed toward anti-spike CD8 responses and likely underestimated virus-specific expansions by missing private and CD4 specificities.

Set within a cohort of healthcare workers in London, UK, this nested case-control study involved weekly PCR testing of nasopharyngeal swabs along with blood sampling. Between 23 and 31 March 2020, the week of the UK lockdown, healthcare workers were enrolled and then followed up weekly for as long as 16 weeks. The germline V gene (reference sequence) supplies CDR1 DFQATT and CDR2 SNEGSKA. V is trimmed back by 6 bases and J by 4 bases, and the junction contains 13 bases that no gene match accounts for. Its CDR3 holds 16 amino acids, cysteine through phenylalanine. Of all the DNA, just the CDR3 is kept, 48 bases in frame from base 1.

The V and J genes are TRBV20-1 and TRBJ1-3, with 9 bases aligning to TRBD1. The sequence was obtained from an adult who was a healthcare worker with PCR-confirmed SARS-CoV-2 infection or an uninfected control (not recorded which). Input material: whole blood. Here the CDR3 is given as CSAIGFNRGLGNTIYF. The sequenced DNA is TGCAGTGCCATAGGGTTTAACAGGGGGCTCGGAAACACCATATATTTT.